The 8 T cell receptor beta chains below were found in one sample sequenced in a study of T cell clonality in common variable immunodeficiency. Sequenced by immunoSEQ multiplex PCR; TCRdb stores in-frame clones only, minus some. The specimen has 60,000 to 75,000 clones, none found just once. Sequencing was performed on peripheral blood mononuclear cells. These receptors all stem from a person aged 18 to 75 in good health.

Concerning this clone itself: Read sequence stops 3 residues before the CDR3 end, and the germline J gene provides the missing end. The chain couples TRBV30 to TRBJ2-1; possibly TRBD1 for D (5 bases). V lost 1 base, J lost 4 bases, and 8 bases lay in between. Germline V gene data show CDR1 as GTSNPN and CDR2 as SVGIG (reference sequence). The CDR3 covers 13 residues. The sequenced part of the CDR3 DNA is TGTGCCTGGAGTGCGGACACTTACAATGAG. Translated: CAWSADTYNE. The CDR3 in full is CAWSADTYNEQFF.

This clone appeared many times. From the germline J gene comes the end of the CDR3, since the read stops 3 residues before it. The chain combines TRBV20-1 with TRBJ1-1, with a possible D match to TRBD1 (6 bases). Trimming took off 3 bases at V and 5 bases at J, with 19 bases between the two ends. CDR3 length: 15 residues. From germline, CDR1 is DFQATT and CDR2 SNEGSKA (reference sequence). CDR3 bases read: TGCAGTGCTAGGGGACTGGAGGGGGGGGTGACTGAA. The encoded protein is CSARGLEGGVTE. The whole CDR3 is CSARGLEGGVTEAFF.

This clone is medium-sized. The observed sequence ends 3 residues before the CDR3 terminus, with the missing tail filled in from the germline J gene. The chain carries TRBV29-1 and TRBJ2-5, with 9 bases identical to TRBD2. Looked up from germline, CDR1 is SQVTM and CDR2 is ANQGSEA. V dropped 0 bases and J dropped 7; count of bases not matched to a gene: 9. This CDR3 has 15 amino acids. CDR3 bases read: TGCAGCGTTGAAGATCCTAGCAAAGCGGGGGGGACC. It specifies CSVEDPSKAGGT. The whole CDR3 protein reads CSVEDPSKAGGTQYF.

This clone has at least ten counts. From the germline J gene comes the end of the CDR3, since the read stops 3 residues before it. This chain joins TRBV20-1 and TRBJ2-1; 9 nucleotides agree with TRBD2. Per the germline V gene, CDR1 is DFQATT and CDR2 is SNEGSKA (reference sequence). V gave up 0 bases and J gave up 5 bases; unmatched junction bases: 8. The CDR3 consists of 16 residues. CDR3 DNA (partial): TGCAGTGCTAGAGATCCGGGGACTAGCAGGAACAATGAG. Translation: CSARDPGTSRNNE. The entire CDR3 protein is CSARDPGTSRNNEQFF.

Ten or more counts support this clone. Read sequence stops 3 residues before the CDR3 end, and the germline J gene provides the missing end. The V and J genes are TRBV5-4 and TRBJ2-1; 7 positions agree with TRBD2. The V segment lost 5 bases and the J segment 6 bases; nucleotides outside the gene matches: 8. Germline assignment: CDR1 SGHNT and CDR2 YYREEE (reference sequence). This CDR3 region has 14 residues. The CDR3 region is CASSSGLVGNEQFF. The CDR3 bases that were read are TGTGCCAGCAGTTCCGGACTAGTCGGCAATGAG.

In this sample, this clone turned up many times. The CDR3 extends 3 residues past the end of the read, so its final part is completed from the germline J gene. This rearrangement joins TRBV4-1 to TRBJ2-5; 11 nucleotides align to TRBD2. Germline V gives CDR1 MGHRA, CDR2 YSYEKL. The junction had 7 bases not matched to a gene; V was cut back by 3 bases and J by 4 bases. The CDR3 is 16 amino acids. The chain's CDR3 is CASSQKLAGVGETQYF. The DNA read from the CDR3 is TGCGCCAGCAGCCAGAAACTAGCGGGAGTTGGAGAGACC.

This clone was seen ten or more times. The CDR3 end is not reached by the read, which stops 3 residues before it; the germline J gene fills it in. The J gene is TRBJ1-1, the V gene TRBV15, with 12 bases aligning to TRBD1. V gave up 5 bases and J gave up 5 bases; unmatched junction bases: 12. The germline V gene has CDR1 LNHNV and CDR2 YYDKDF (reference sequence). CDR3 length: 17 amino acids. The sequenced part of the CDR3 DNA is TGTGCCACCAGCGGACTGGGGACAGGGGGCATCCAAACTGAA. Translating it yields CATSGLGTGGIQTE. The full-length CDR3 reads as CATSGLGTGGIQTEAFF.

This clone came up many times. One end of the junction varies from germline; a read error may be responsible. The read ends 3 residues early relative to the CDR3; the germline J gene fills the gap. This chain links TRBV4-2 with TRBJ2-7; D possibly corresponds to TRBD1 (6 bases). Germline CDR1 reads LGHNA; CDR2 reads YNFKEQ. The CDR3 length is 16 residues. CDR3 amino acids: CASSQDYGTSSYEQYF. The sequenced CDR3 bases are TGCGCCAGCAGCCAAGATTACGGGACATCCTCCTACGAG.